This T cell receptor (beta chain) originates from a study of T cell changes during pregnancy in multiple sclerosis. The method was immunoSEQ multiplex PCR; TCRdb's version includes in-frame clones alone and lacks a portion of them. The table records about 38,000 clones, roughly 91% of them present only once. The CDR3 sequence is 15 residues long. V was pared by 2 bases and J by 1 base, with 11 bases between. Germline CDR1 and CDR2: MNHEY and SMNVEV (reference sequence). Sequencing used CD8+ T cells from peripheral blood mononuclear cells, obtained in the second trimester of pregnancy. The rearrangement joins TRBV27 to TRBJ1-1, with D maybe TRBD1 (5 bases). The source is a female donor with multiple sclerosis, enrolled in a pregnancy study. The chain's CDR3 is CASSLGGGPNTEAFF. CDR3 bases: TGTGCCAGCAGTTTAGGCGGGGGACCGAACACTGAAGCTTTCTTT.